The 19 T cell receptor beta chains presented below share a single source sample, sequenced in a study of cytomegalovirus exposure and HLA in healthy donors. Researchers ran the PCR with 60 Vbeta and 13 Jbeta primers. The data were produced by immunoSEQ multiplex PCR, yet TCRdb's version contains in-frame clones alone and is incomplete. The repertoire holds roughly 79,000 clones, with 60% to 80% as singletons. Source material: PBMCs. The receptors originated from a woman between 45 and 60 years old in good health and CMV-seropositive.

The CDR3 sequence: CAHRAGGLTDTQYF. For the CDR3, the DNA is TGTGCCCACCGGGCGGGAGGCCTCACAGATACGCAGTATTTT. V is TRBV28 and J is TRBJ2-3, with 8 nucleotides matching TRBD2. Germline CDR1 MDHEN, CDR2 SYDVKM. The CDR3 loop spans 14 amino acids. The V segment lost 11 bases and the J segment 2 bases; nucleotides outside the gene matches: 9.

The genes are TRBV11-3 and TRBJ2-4; 11 bases match TRBD2. CDR1 SGHNT and CDR2 YENEEA come from the germline V gene. The CDR3 contains 17 residues. J gave up 8 bases and V 4 bases, and 13 bases lay outside the gene matches. The DNA of the CDR3 is TGTGCCAGCAGCTCTCGACTAGCGGGACCCCGCGGGGACATTCAGTACTTC. This sequence encodes CASSSRLAGPRGDIQYF.

V gene TRBV30 combines with J gene TRBJ2-5; TRBD2 matches at 12 bases. Losses at the gene ends were 3 bases for V and 4 bases for J; bases not matched to a gene: 0. In germline, CDR1 is GTSNPN, CDR2 SVGIG (reference sequence). The CDR3 runs 13 residues. The CDR3 DNA reads TGTGCCTGGAGGACTAGCGGGAGAGAGACCCAGTACTTC. Translation gives CAWRTSGRETQYF.

The chain uses TRBV28 and TRBJ2-7; perhaps TRBD2 as D (6 bases). The CDR3 covers 13 residues. CDR1 is MDHEN, CDR2 SYDVKM, per germline. The V end was cut by 8 bases, the J end by 5 bases, with 16 bases between. CDR3 nucleotides: TGTGCCAGCTACGCCGGGGAGGTCCACGAGCAGTACTTC. Its protein product is CASYAGEVHEQYF.

The V gene is TRBV29-1, the J gene TRBJ2-3; TRBD2 might be the D (6 bases). CDR3 length: 15 residues. Per germline, CDR1 SQVTM and CDR2 ANQGSEA. Between the trimmed V and J ends, which lost 0 bases and 2 bases, there was a span of 12 bases. CDR3 protein: CSVEDHRGYTDTQYF. The CDR3 bases are TGCAGCGTTGAAGACCACCGGGGGTACACAGATACGCAGTATTTT.

This chain uses TRBV5-5 with TRBJ1-1; D is unclear. Trimming pared 4 bases from V and 1 base from J, leaving 5 bases between. The CDR3 consists of 12 residues. Germline CDR1 and CDR2: SGHKS and YYEKEE (reference sequence). The CDR3 DNA is TGTGCCAGCAGCCCCTCGAACACTGAAGCTTTCTTT. Translation gives CASSPSNTEAFF.

This clone was observed a few times. This chain links TRBV10-3 with TRBJ2-1; 8 nucleotides line up with TRBD1. CDR3 length: 14 residues. Germline assignment: CDR1 ENHRY and CDR2 SYGVKD. Trimming cost V 2 bases and J 12 bases; bases outside gene matches: 9. CDR3: CAISETGQGLGQFF. The CDR3 region has the DNA TGTGCCATCAGTGAGACTGGACAGGGTTTGGGGCAGTTCTTC.

V and J are TRBV18 and TRBJ1-5; 8 bases are shared with TRBD1. CDR3 length equals 15 residues. J lost 4 bases, V lost 2 bases, and 4 bases had no gene match. CDR1 is KGHSH, CDR2 LQKENI, per germline. The CDR3 loop reads CASSPGQGLNQPQHF. The CDR3 DNA follows: TGTGCCAGCTCACCAGGACAGGGCCTAAATCAGCCCCAGCATTTT. Full variable domain (remainder filled in from reference TRBV18 and TRBJ1-5): NAGVMQNPRHLVRRRGQEARLRCSPMKGHSHVYWYRQLPEEGLKFMVYLQKENIIDESGMPKERFSAEFPKEGPSILRIQQVVRGDSAAYFCASSPGQGLNQPQHFGDGTRLSIL.

The CDR3, as DNA: TGTGCCTGGAGCCAGGTAGAAGAGACCCAGTACTTC. Its translation: CAWSQVEETQYF. The chain has TRBV30 and TRBJ2-5, with unresolved D. V was clipped by 3 bases and J by 3 bases, with 8 bases between them. Per the germline V gene, CDR1 is GTSNPN and CDR2 is SVGIG (reference sequence). The CDR3 is made up of 12 amino acids.

The rearrangement joins TRBV7-6 to TRBJ2-5, with 8 bases matching TRBD2. Gene TRBJ2-7 matches the end of the DNA better, so the J call may be wrong. CDR3 length equals 14 residues. Per the germline V gene, CDR1 is SGHVS and CDR2 is FNYEAQ. As DNA, the CDR3 is TGTGCCAGCAGCTTAGCCGGGAGGGGTAACGAGCAGTACTTC. Translation gives CASSLAGRGNEQYF.

The table lists this clone with a few counts. The rearrangement uses TRBV27 and TRBJ1-2; no firm D call. Trimming took off 3 bases at V and 4 bases at J, with 12 bases between the two ends. Germline values: CDR1 MNHEY, CDR2 SMNVEV (reference sequence). This CDR3 is 14 amino acids long. The DNA for the CDR3 is TGTGCCAGCAGTTTGGGCATTGGGAGCTATGGCTACACCTTC. Protein sequence: CASSLGIGSYGYTF.

This clone appeared a few times. The chain recombines TRBV30 with TRBJ1-6, with 9 bases matching TRBD1. With 8 bases clipped from V and 8 bases from J, the junction kept 7 bases outside the gene matches. CDR3 size: 13 residues. Germline values: CDR1 GTSNPN, CDR2 SVGIG (reference sequence). The CDR3 is CAGQGWVDSPLHF. Written as DNA, the CDR3 is TGTGCCGGACAGGGGTGGGTTGATTCACCCCTCCACTTT.

The J gene is TRBJ1-5, the V gene TRBV30; D might be TRBD1 (6 bases). The ends were cut back, 0 bases at V and 5 bases at J, with 14 bases in the middle. Germline V gives CDR1 GTSNPN, CDR2 SVGIG (reference sequence). The CDR3 is 15 amino acids. The CDR3 reads CAWSVGGAQDQPQHF. The CDR3 nucleotides are TGTGCCTGGAGTGTTGGGGGGGCGCAGGATCAGCCCCAGCATTTT.

The gene calls are TRBV7-2 and TRBJ2-7, with 7 bases aligning to TRBD2. The CDR3 totals 13 residues. Germline values: CDR1 SGHTA, CDR2 FQGNSA. With 2 bases clipped from V and 9 bases from J, the junction kept 7 bases outside the gene matches. CDR3 sequence (DNA): TGTGCCAGCAGCTTACCGGGACTACCGGCGCAGTACTTC. Encoded protein: CASSLPGLPAQYF.

The rearrangement links TRBV18 to TRBJ2-2; 8 bases are shared with TRBD1. This CDR3 is 16 amino acids long. The V gene end was trimmed by 6 bases and the J gene end by 1 base; junction bases not matched to a gene: 7. Germline V CDR1 and CDR2: KGHSH, LQKENI. The CDR3 DNA is TGTGCCAGCTCGCCAACCGGGACAGGGAACACCGGGGAGCTGTTTTTT. Translating it yields CASSPTGTGNTGELFF.

Comments on this clone: At one end the junction does not follow the germline gene, possibly because of a read error. This chain connects TRBV5-8 to TRBJ2-7; weak D call: TRBD1 (7 bases). The CDR3 sequence is 17 residues long. CDR1 is SGHTS, CDR2 YDEGEE, per germline. CDR3 amino acids: CASSQRSTGTLSYEQYF. The CDR3 DNA reads TGCGCCAGCAGCCAACGGTCGACAGGGACTCTCTCCTACGAGCAGTACTTC.

DNA of the CDR3: TGTGCCTGGAGTGCGGTGGCTAGCGGGAACACCGGGGAGCTGTTTTTT. Translated, it gives CAWSAVASGNTGELFF. This chain uses TRBV30 with TRBJ2-2, with 7 nucleotides matching TRBD2. From germline, CDR1 is GTSNPN and CDR2 SVGIG (reference sequence). The V gene end was trimmed by 1 base and the J gene end by 1 base; junction bases not matched to a gene: 6. The CDR3 spans 16 residues.

The rearrangement links TRBV6-5 to TRBJ2-3, with D maybe TRBD1 (5 bases). V was shortened by 2 bases and J by 3 bases, with 12 bases between the two germline ends. CDR1 is MNHEY, CDR2 SVGAGI, per germline. The CDR3 is made up of 15 amino acids. CDR3 protein: CASSYSLGRTDTQYF. CDR3 sequence (DNA): TGTGCCAGCAGTTACAGCCTGGGGCGGACAGATACGCAGTATTTT.

The genes are TRBV5-1 and TRBJ2-3; 10 bases are shared with TRBD2. Germline trimming cut 0 bases from V and 4 bases from J; bases unmatched to any gene: 8. CDR3 size: 17 residues. Germline V CDR1 and CDR2: SGHRS, YFSETQ. The CDR3 here is CASSLAPSGSFPDTQYF. The CDR3 DNA sequence: TGCGCCAGCAGCTTGGCTCCTAGCGGGAGTTTTCCAGATACGCAGTATTTT.